The 5 T cell receptor beta chains presented below share a single source sample, sequenced in a study of T cells expressing NK-cell markers (dated by TCRdb to about 2020). Library preparation used 5' RACE. Sequencing was performed on an Illumina HiSeq 2000. TCRdb reprocessed the reads; each CDR3 protein sequence makes one entry, and DNA is unavailable. This sample's records show hundreds of thousands of distinct CDR3 sequences. Approximately 3.6% of the sample belongs to the ten largest clones. Sequencing was done on a sample of blood T cells: a sorted CD56 or NKG2C T cell subset, CD4+ or CD8+ T cells, or bulk PBMC T cells (not recorded which). These TCRs come from a man aged 18 to 30 in good health. Donor details come from another sample of the same person, matched by shared clones.

The V call is TRBV12-3 or TRBV12-4, the J call TRBJ1-1; the TCRdb call, TRBD1, lacks DNA for checking. There are 15 residues in the CDR3. CDR3 protein: CASSHPGFRGFEAFF.

V and J are TRBV4-1 and TRBJ2-1; TCRdb returns TRBD1, unconfirmable since there is no DNA. CDR1 MGHRA and CDR2 YSYEKL come from the germline V gene. CDR3 length equals 16 residues. The CDR3 sequence: CASSQDPGQNYNEQFF.

CDR3 sequence: CSVVREIGYEQYF. The chain is built from TRBV29-1 and TRBJ2-7. The CDR3 consists of 13 residues. The germline V gene has CDR1 SQVTM and CDR2 ANQGSEA.

This chain uses TRBV20-1 with TRBJ2-1; TCRdb gives TRBD1 as the D gene, but with no DNA this cannot be confirmed. Looked up from germline, CDR1 is DFQATT and CDR2 is SNEGSKA (reference sequence). This CDR3 spans 13 amino acids. Here the CDR3 reads CSVRDPQVNEQFF.

J is TRBJ2-2 and V is TRBV29-1. Germline CDR1 SQVTM, CDR2 ANQGSEA. This CDR3 is built from 12 residues. CDR3: CSVGGNTGELFF.